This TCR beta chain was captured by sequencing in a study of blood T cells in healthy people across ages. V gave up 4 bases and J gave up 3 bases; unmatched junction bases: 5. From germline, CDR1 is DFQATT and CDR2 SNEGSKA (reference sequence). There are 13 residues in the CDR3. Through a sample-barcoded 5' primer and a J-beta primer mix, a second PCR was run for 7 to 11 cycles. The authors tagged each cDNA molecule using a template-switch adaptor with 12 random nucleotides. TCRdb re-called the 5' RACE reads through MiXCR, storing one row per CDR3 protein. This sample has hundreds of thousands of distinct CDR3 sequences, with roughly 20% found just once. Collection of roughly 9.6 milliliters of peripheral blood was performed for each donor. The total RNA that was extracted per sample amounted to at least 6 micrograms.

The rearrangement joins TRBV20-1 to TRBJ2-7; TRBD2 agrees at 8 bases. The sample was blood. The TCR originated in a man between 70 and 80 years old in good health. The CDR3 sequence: CSATGSGNYEQYF. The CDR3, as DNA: TGCAGTGCTACCGGTAGCGGGAACTACGAGCAGTACTTC.